This TCR beta chain appears in the sequencing data of a study of radiotherapy plus CTLA-4 blockade in lung cancer. Method: immunoSEQ multiplex PCR; TCRdb's copy keeps in-frame clones and lacks some. This sample has tens of thousands of clones; about 72% occur once, and the top ten carry about 8%. CDR1 and CDR2 from the germline V gene are MNHNS and SASEGT. CDR3 size: 11 residues. V was cut by 5 bases and J by 4 bases, with 3 bases left in between. This clone showed up just a few times. As yet, its antigen is unknown. With ipilimumab providing CTLA-4 blockade, focal radiation was administered to patients who had chemo-refractory metastatic non-small-cell lung cancer. Study results and limitations: Together with interferon-beta, which increased in serum after radiation, early dynamic changes in blood T cell clones were reportedly the best predictors of response.

The source material was peripheral blood, sampled from a patient treated with radiotherapy plus ipilimumab. The V call is TRBV6-1, the J call TRBJ1-5; no definite D call. This TCR was recovered from a human donor with non-small cell lung cancer whose response to radiotherapy plus ipilimumab could not be evaluated. CDR3 sequence: CASSLNQPQHF. The CDR3 region has the DNA TGTGCCAGCAGTCTTAATCAGCCCCAGCATTTT.